The clone carrying this T cell receptor beta chain was detected only a few times. The sample originates from a study of T cell repertoires in cytomegalovirus infection. Across the whole study: A matching HLA type, together with CMV infection, was signaled by public TCR beta signatures.

Germline V gene sequence: CDR1 WNHNN, CDR2 SYGVQD (reference sequence). Germline trimming cut 2 bases from V and 7 bases from J; bases unmatched to any gene: 4. The CDR3 consists of 15 residues. TCRdb passed the reads through MiXCR, listing each CDR3 protein once. The sample has fewer than 550,000 distinct CDR3 sequences, more than 15% seen once; the top ten hold 24%. The sample was CD8+ T cells from PBMCs. J is TRBJ1-6 and V is TRBV10-1; 8 bases are a match to TRBD1. The TCR sequence derives from a human donor in good health (CMV status not recorded). Some clones in this sample may be carry-over from other donors' samples. The CDR3 sequence is CASSETRGRNSPLHF. In DNA form, the CDR3 reads TGCGCCAGCAGTGAGACCAGGGGGCGAAATTCACCCCTCCACTTT.